Presented here are 9 T cell receptor beta chains from one specimen sequenced in a study of patients and donors after allogeneic stem cell transplantation. Via MiXCR, TCRdb re-called the RT-PCR reads, giving one row per CDR3 protein. The table shows under 200,000 distinct CDR3 sequences, with roughly 30% occurring only once. Sequences were obtained from blood, either unsorted or a sorted T cell fraction (not recorded which). All receptors come from a human donor who was either an allogeneic HSCT recipient or a stem cell or donor lymphocyte infusion donor (not recorded which). It is not recorded whose cells these are; they may come from a transplant donor.

V gene TRBV25-1 combines with J gene TRBJ1-1, with D unresolved. Per germline, CDR1 MGHDK and CDR2 SYGVNS. The V end lost 5 bases, the J end lost 0 bases, and 19 bases lay between the germline ends. The CDR3 is 17 amino acids. This chain's CDR3 is CASSSDGYYPMNTEAFF. CDR3 nucleotide sequence: TGTGCCAGCAGTTCGGACGGCTATTATCCGATGAACACTGAAGCTTTCTTT.

The rearrangement uses TRBV7-2 and TRBJ1-1; D is uncertain. Germline CDR1 SGHTA, CDR2 FQGNSA. The length of the CDR3 is 14 residues. With 2 bases removed from V and 3 bases from J, the gap between germline ends came to 10 bases. For the CDR3, the DNA is TGTGCCAGCAGCTTAAACGTCGGGGACACTGAAGCTTTCTTT. The encoded protein is CASSLNVGDTEAFF.

The genes are TRBV6-6 and TRBJ2-4; D gene ambiguous. The V end was cut by 6 bases, the J end by 2 bases, with 5 bases between. In germline, CDR1 is MNHNY, CDR2 SVGAGI (reference sequence). This CDR3 has 12 amino acids. Written as DNA, the CDR3 is TGTGCCAGCAGCCGACCCAAAAACATTCAGTACTTC. Residues: CASSRPKNIQYF.

The genes are TRBV3-1 and TRBJ1-2; D not resolved. Germline loops: CDR1 LGHDT, CDR2 YNNKEL (reference sequence). V shed 4 bases and J shed 5 bases, with 23 bases lying between them. The CDR3 loop spans 17 amino acids. CDR3 DNA sequence: TGTGCCAGCAGCCGCTTAGGCCAGGCACCCGGAGGATATGGCTACACCTTC. Its translation is CASSRLGQAPGGYGYTF.

J is TRBJ1-4 and V is TRBV5-1; maybe TRBD1 (6 bases). Trimming left V 0 bases short and J 0 bases short, with 9 bases between. The germline V gene encodes CDR1 SGHRS and CDR2 YFSETQ. The CDR3 sequence is 16 residues long. CDR3 in DNA: TGCGCCAGCAGCTTGGGCAGGGGTCCAACTAATGAAAAACTGTTTTTT. This translates into CASSLGRGPTNEKLFF.

The CDR3 sequence is CASSQDVEGAINNSPLHF. In nucleotides, the CDR3 is TGCGCCAGCAGCCAAGATGTAGAGGGGGCCATCAATAATTCACCCCTCCACTTT. V is TRBV4-3 and J is TRBJ1-6, with 7 bases identical to TRBD1. CDR1 LGHNA and CDR2 YSLEER come from the germline V gene. With 0 bases clipped from V and 5 bases from J, the junction kept 10 bases outside the gene matches. This CDR3 region has 18 residues.

The V call is TRBV4-3, the J call TRBJ1-6; D is unresolved. The germline V gene encodes CDR1 LGHNA and CDR2 YSLEER. This CDR3 has 15 amino acids. V lost 0 bases and J 7 bases, leaving 10 bases between the germline ends. This CDR3 is CASSQDAGPNSPLHF. The CDR3 coding sequence is TGCGCCAGCAGCCAAGACGCAGGTCCAAATTCACCCCTCCACTTT.

The chain is built from TRBV20-1 and TRBJ2-1; no firm D call. Trimming took 0 bases from V and 0 from J, leaving 12 bases between them. The CDR3 length is 16 residues. Germline loops: CDR1 DFQATT, CDR2 SNEGSKA (reference sequence). As DNA, the CDR3 is TGCAGTGCTAGAGAAACGTACTGGGACTCCTACAATGAGCAGTTCTTC. This codes for CSARETYWDSYNEQFF.

In nucleotides, the CDR3 is TGCAGTTGCCAAACACCTCAGGGGAATGAAAAACTGTTTTTT. It specifies CSCQTPQGNEKLFF. The V and J genes are TRBV29-1 and TRBJ1-4; TRBD1 is a possible D gene (6 bases). Germline V gene sequence: CDR1 SQVTM, CDR2 ANQGSEA. The CDR3 spans 14 residues.